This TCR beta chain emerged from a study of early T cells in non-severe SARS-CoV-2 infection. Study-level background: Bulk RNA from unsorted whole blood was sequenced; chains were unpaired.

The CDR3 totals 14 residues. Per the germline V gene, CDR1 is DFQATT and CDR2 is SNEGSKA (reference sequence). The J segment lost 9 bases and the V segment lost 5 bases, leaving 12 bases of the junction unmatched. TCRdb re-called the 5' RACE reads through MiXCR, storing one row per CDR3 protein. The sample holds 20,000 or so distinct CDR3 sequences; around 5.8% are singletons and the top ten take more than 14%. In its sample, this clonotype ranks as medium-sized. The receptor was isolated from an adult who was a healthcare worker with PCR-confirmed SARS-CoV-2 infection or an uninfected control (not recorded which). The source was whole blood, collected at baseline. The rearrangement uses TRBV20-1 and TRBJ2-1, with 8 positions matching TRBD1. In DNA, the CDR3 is TGCAGTGCTGGATTATGGGACAGGACCTCTGAGCAGTTCTTC. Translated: CSAGLWDRTSEQFF.